This T cell receptor beta chain was observed in a study of graft-versus-host responses after intestinal transplantation (dated by TCRdb to the early 2020s). General notes on the study: Recipients received multivisceral, liver-intestinal, or isolated intestinal transplants. Every recipient was given anti-thymocyte globulin induction, then maintenance tacrolimus and steroids for about 3 years. After intestinal transplantation, graft-versus-host and host-versus-graft alloreactive T cell clones in the graft, circulation and bone marrow were tracked using bulk TCR-beta CDR3 sequencing. Alloreactive clones were identified by sequencing pre-transplant mixed lymphocyte reaction products and comparing them with unstimulated pre-transplant donor and recipient T cells. A cohort of approximately 24 intestinal transplant recipients, including one retransplant, was enrolled, and a few patients lacking pretransplant specimens were excluded. Donor T cell macrochimerism was defined as a peak of at least 4% donor T cells among recipient peripheral blood mononuclear cells. Rather than going through the commercial service, samples from a few later patients were sequenced in-house on an Illumina MiSeq and processed with MiXCR. The full study reports these points: Patients with donor T cell macrochimerism had high GvH to HvG T cell clonal ratios in their allografts. GvH clones were detected in recipient bone marrow, and some appeared earlier in ileal mucosa or blood, consistent with an intestinal mucosal origin. The conclusions were limited by the relatively low number and heterogeneity of the intestinal transplant patients. Early after transplant, declines in HvG clones were associated with peak levels of circulating GvH clones.

To isolate intraepithelial and lamina propria lymphocytes from graft specimens, dithiothreitol, EDTA incubations and collagenase D digestion were used. Bulk TCR-beta sequencing was performed on serial intestinal graft biopsy specimens collected as late as 600 days after transplant. V drops 4 bases and J drops 6 bases, leaving 8 bases in between. The CDR3 runs 12 residues from the cysteine to the phenylalanine. Of the read, only the CDR3 DNA is kept; its 36 bases are in frame from base 1. The germline V gene yields SGHTA for CDR1 and FQGTGA for CDR2. Points on this clone: Its cognate antigen has yet to be identified. No much larger clone is present one base from it, and per-base qualities are unavailable.

Receptor amplification or capture employed the immunoSEQ multiplex PCR assay. High-throughput TCR-beta CDR3 sequencing of genomic DNA from most patients was performed by Adaptive Biotechnologies. As for how the authors treated the data: Adaptive's ImmunoSEQ software supplied the TCR sequencing data for 15 to 20 patients, while MiXCR and VDJtools were used to process three other patients. Because the origin of CDR3 nucleotide sequences shared between donor and recipient could not be assigned, those sequences were removed. To be classed as alloreactive, a clone needed at least 2-fold expansion over unstimulated cells and a minimum CFSE-low frequency of 0.002% (template counts) or 0.001% (read counts). A clone was considered mappable if detected in the sequenced pre-transplant spleen, lymph node, or MLR CFSE-low populations of the donor or recipient. The cumulative frequency of alloreactive clones was calculated as a percentage of all sequences, weighted by copy number. TCRdb obtained this table from immuneACCESS and retained in-frame rearrangements with V and J assigned. These tables miss some clones; where compared with another copy, unresolved V genes account for less than half of the shortfall, and the remainder is unexplained. Clone size and the V and J calls come from that table; the DNA yielded D and trimming. Across this sample there are around 15,000 clones, with more than 80% seen only once. The leading ten clones occupy around a sixth of the sample.

The V and J genes are TRBV7-3 and TRBJ2-3; no confident D gene assignment can be made. Sample: ileum tissue, taken approximately 97 days after intestinal transplant. The sequence was obtained from a human patient who received an intestinal transplant, so some T cells may come from the graft donor. The CDR3 corresponds to CASSYYSDTQYF. The DNA sequence is given as TGTGCCAGCAGCTATTATAGTGATACGCAGTATTTT.